This is a list of T cell receptor beta chains from one sample in a study of blood T cell repertoires in COVID-19. TCRdb keeps only in-frame clones here, not all; method: immunoSEQ multiplex PCR. The sample records approximately 190,000 clones, approximately 86% being singletons. The sample comprised peripheral blood. These receptor sequences come from an older man with active or convalescent COVID-19. Both conserved end residues are part of each CDR3. The D gene is left open where the match is weak. Clone sizes are given selectively: once, few, many, or a class where the clone is expanded.

>NA|TRBV2|NA|TRBJ1-6
CASTAQTNSPLHF
TGTGCCAGCACCGCACAGACTAATTCACCCCTCCACTTT
>NA|TRBV15|NA|TRBJ1-2
CATSRGAFNYGYTF
TGTGCCACCAGCAGAGGGGCTTTTAACTATGGCTACACCTTC
>few|TRBV28|NA|TRBJ1-6
CASSPPTGNNSPLHF
TGTGCCAGCAGTCCCCCGACAGGAAATAATTCACCCCTCCACTTT
>NA|TRBV9|TRBD1|TRBJ1-2
CASSARLGPGQGGGYTF
TGTGCCAGCAGCGCCAGGCTGGGACCGGGACAGGGAGGTGGCTACACCTTC
>NA|TRBV6-4|NA|TRBJ1-2
CASSDSPGMNYGYTF
TGTGCCAGCAGTGACTCGCCAGGCATGAACTATGGCTACACCTTC
>NA|TRBV15|NA|TRBJ1-1
CATSRDMGRNTEAFF
TGTGCCACCAGCAGAGATATGGGCAGAAACACTGAAGCTTTCTTT
>NA|TRBV6-5|NA|TRBJ1-2
CASKSGGAGYYGYTF
TGTGCCAGCAAATCGGGGGGGGCAGGCTACTATGGCTACACCTTC
>NA|TRBV11-2|TRBD1|TRBJ2-1
CASSNSGGGEQFF
TGTGCCAGCAGCAATTCAGGGGGCGGGGAGCAGTTCTTC
>NA|TRBV5-1|NA|TRBJ2-7
CASSLRSSYEQYF
TGCGCCAGCAGCTTGCGCAGTTCCTACGAGCAGTACTTC
>NA|TRBV19|TRBD1|TRBJ1-1
CASNRGRWAGDTEAFF
TGTGCCAGCAACAGGGGGCGCTGGGCAGGGGACACTGAAGCTTTCTTT
>NA|TRBV28|TRBD1|TRBJ1-5
CASSFRRQGVSNQPQHF
TGTGCCAGCAGTTTCCGACGACAGGGGGTTAGCAATCAGCCCCAGCATTTT
>NA|TRBV27|TRBD2|TRBJ2-7
CASSILAGGGYEQYF
TGTGCCAGCAGTATCCTAGCGGGAGGGGGGTACGAGCAGTACTTC
>once|TRBV5-4|TRBD2|TRBJ2-5
CASSPGTSGGSQETQYF
TGTGCCAGCAGCCCAGGGACTAGCGGGGGGTCTCAAGAGACCCAGTACTTC
>NA|TRBV2|TRBD2|TRBJ2-1
CATRLAGGPFEQFF
TGTGCCACCCGACTAGCGGGAGGGCCGTTTGAGCAGTTCTTC
>NA|TRBV6-2/TRBV6-3|NA|TRBJ1-1
CASSHGGLASTEAFF
TGTGCCAGCAGCCACGGGGGATTGGCGAGTACTGAAGCTTTCTTT
>NA|TRBV11-2|TRBD1|TRBJ2-7
CASSLGDRNFYEQYF
TGTGCCAGCAGCTTAGGGGACAGGAATTTCTACGAGCAGTACTTC
>NA|TRBV7-9|NA|TRBJ2-2
CASSASGVGELFF
TGTGCCAGCAGCGCTTCCGGGGTTGGGGAGCTGTTTTTT
>few|TRBV6-5|NA|TRBJ1-6
CASTKGGVNSPLHF
TGTGCCAGCACCAAAGGAGGGGTCAATTCACCCCTCCACTTT
>NA|TRBV6-6|TRBD1|TRBJ2-7
CASSPVTGGGNIYEQYF
TGTGCCAGCAGTCCAGTGACAGGGGGCGGGAATATTTACGAGCAGTACTTC
>NA|TRBV11-3|TRBD2|TRBJ2-1
CASSIRTSGSYNEQFF
TGTGCCAGCAGCATCCGGACTAGCGGGTCCTACAATGAGCAGTTCTTC
>NA|TRBV15|NA|TRBJ1-5
CATSSSQGNQPQHF
TGTGCCACCAGCAGCTCGCAGGGGAATCAGCCCCAGCATTTT
>once|TRBV28|NA|TRBJ2-7
CASRGGALLYEQYF
TGTGCCAGCAGGGGCGGGGCGTTACTCTACGAGCAGTACTTC
>NA|TRBV10-2|NA|TRBJ2-1
CASRENRASHNEQFF
TGCGCCAGCAGAGAGAACCGTGCAAGCCACAATGAGCAGTTCTTC
>NA|TRBV29-1|NA|TRBJ2-7
CSVELPGVDSYEQYF
TGCAGCGTTGAATTACCAGGCGTAGACTCCTACGAGCAGTACTTC
>NA|TRBV6-5|NA|TRBJ1-6
CASSYSTVRNSPLHF
TGTGCCAGCAGTTACTCAACAGTACGGAATTCACCCCTCCACTTT
>NA|TRBV27|TRBD1|TRBJ1-6
CASSLLRQGYVSPLHF
TGTGCCAGCAGTTTGTTAAGACAGGGTTATGTCTCACCCCTCCACTTT
>NA|TRBV28|TRBD1|TRBJ1-3
CASSPTGTGSTSGNTIYF
TGTGCCAGCAGTCCGACTGGGACAGGGTCCACCTCTGGAAACACCATATATTTT
>NA|TRBV19|TRBD1|TRBJ2-1
CASSLPTGGVRYEQFF
TGTGCCAGTAGTCTACCGACAGGGGGCGTGAGATATGAGCAGTTCTTC
>once|TRBV20-1|NA|TRBJ2-2
CSASILVGNTGELFF
TGCAGTGCTAGTATCCTCGTGGGCAACACCGGGGAGCTGTTTTTT
>once|TRBV7-2|TRBD2|TRBJ2-5
CASSLERLAGWGTQYF
TGTGCCAGCAGCTTAGAAAGGCTAGCGGGGTGGGGGACCCAGTACTTC
>once|TRBV28|TRBD2|TRBJ2-2
CASSSGLAGADTGELFF
TGTGCCAGCAGTTCGGGACTAGCGGGAGCAGACACCGGGGAGCTGTTTTTT
>NA|TRBV7-2|TRBD1|TRBJ2-3
CASSAVVGTGTDTQYF
TGTGCCAGCAGCGCCGTAGTTGGGACAGGGACAGATACGCAGTATTTT
>NA|TRBV6-6|NA|TRBJ1-1
CAGEGGRNTEAFF
TGTGCCGGGGAGGGGGGTCGCAACACTGAAGCTTTCTTT
>once|TRBV6-4|NA|TRBJ2-6
CASSNEGGAGANVLTF
TGTGCCAGCAGTAATGAAGGGGGAGCTGGGGCCAACGTCCTGACTTTC
>NA|TRBV19|NA|TRBJ1-6
CASKQREINSPLHF
TGTGCCAGTAAGCAGAGGGAGATTAATTCACCCCTCCACTTT
>NA|TRBV7-2|TRBD2|TRBJ2-3
CASSSRLAGPSTDTQYF
TGTGCCAGCAGCTCCCGACTAGCGGGGCCTAGCACAGATACGCAGTATTTT
>NA|TRBV5-1|NA|TRBJ1-5
CASSAHSGDNQPQHF
TGCGCCAGCAGCGCCCATTCAGGGGACAATCAGCCCCAGCATTTT
>NA|TRBV19|TRBD1|TRBJ1-6
CASPRGLGNNSPLHF
TGTGCCAGTCCGAGGGGGCTAGGAAATAATTCACCCCTCCACTTT